The rows below give T cell receptor beta chains drawn from one sample of a study of T-cell memory formation after mild COVID-19. MiXCR was run by TCRdb on the 5' RACE reads, yielding one entry per CDR3 protein. Among about 540,000 distinct CDR3 sequences listed, roughly 20% were seen once. Specimen: PBMCs or a T cell subset sorted from them (not recorded which). These TCRs come from an adult woman who had mild COVID-19 (a few samples of this study predate the infection). Cell type and time point are not known. Both conserved end residues are trimmed from each CDR3.

V,length,CDR3
TRBV19,13,ASRRRGQVNSPLH
TRBV6-2/TRBV6-3,12,ASISGRETDTQY
TRBV11-1,13,ASSASSGGAPEQF
TRBV30,11,AWSPGTGAEQY
TRBV5-1,13,ASSLGGLNTGELF
TRBV12-5,13,ASGLVGPPGVSYT
TRBV4-3,15,ASSQERSGGREITQY
TRBV6-6,15,ASSYLPGQGNTGELF
TRBV12-3/TRBV12-4,12,ASSPPSGVGGYT
TRBV4-2,10,ASSQEKGDQY
TRBV19,12,ASSIKSGTGGYT
TRBV5-1,13,ASSADKGAVHEQY
TRBV7-9,13,ASSPRTGGASEQF
TRBV7-2,13,ASSSHSGHYNIQY
TRBV2,16,ASSDLVGGKGRTDTQY
TRBV3-1,13,ASSPSAVAKNIQY
TRBV5-5,13,ASSLGDLPIYGYT
TRBV5-5,12,ASSVQDMNTEAF
TRBV5-6,13,ASSLPDREVYEQY
TRBV5-1,13,ASSIQGFSYNEQF
TRBV12-3/TRBV12-4,10,ASSPRTSEEY
TRBV5-1,13,ASSSSGGAGDTQY
TRBV5-1,15,ASRPQVNRGFGNTIY
TRBV6-2/TRBV6-3,12,ASSDPGPQNEQF
TRBV18,14,ASSPLPDSGANVLT
TRBV11-3,12,ASSYKRGRETQY
TRBV24-1,9,ATSDRYEQY
TRBV3-1,16,ASSRGTGGFATNEKLF
TRBV4-2,15,ASSQDSAGAMSYGYT